The entry below describes one TCR beta chain. Compared with germline, one end of the junction differs, possibly owing to a read error. Germline CDR1 and CDR2: SGHVS and FQNEAQ. This CDR3 has 15 residues. Time point defined: pre-sensitization, week 0. The treatment here: therapeutic diphenylcyclopropenone sensitization with weekly scalp DPC. The data belong to a study of human T cells and chemical hapten exposure. The overall study: Upper back patch tests used 0.01% DPC, scored after 6 days.

TCRdb re-called the RACE reads with MiXCR, one entry per CDR3 protein. The sample has tens of thousands of distinct CDR3 sequences, approximately 11% seen once. The clonotype was recovered from a woman aged 50 to 65 with alopecia areata. Some clones in this sample may be carry-over from other donors' samples. This material consisted of whole blood, taken in connection with sensitization to the hapten diphenylcyclopropenone (DPC). V is TRBV7-8 and J is TRBJ1-1; D not resolved. The CDR3 DNA sequence: TGTGTCAGCAGCCCATCCGGCAGGTATAACACTGAAGCTTTCTTT. It yields the protein CVSSPSGRYNTEAFF.